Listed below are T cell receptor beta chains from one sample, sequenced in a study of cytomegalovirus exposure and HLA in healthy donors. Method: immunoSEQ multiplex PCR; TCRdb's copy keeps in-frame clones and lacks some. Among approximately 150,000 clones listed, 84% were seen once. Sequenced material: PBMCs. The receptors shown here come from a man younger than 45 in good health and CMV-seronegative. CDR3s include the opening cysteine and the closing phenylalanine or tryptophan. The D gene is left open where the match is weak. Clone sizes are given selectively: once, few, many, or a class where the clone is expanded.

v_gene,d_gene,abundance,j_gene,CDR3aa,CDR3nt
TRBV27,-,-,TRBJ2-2,CASTLLSGKGGELFF,TGTGCCAGCACCCTCCTTTCAGGGAAGGGCGGGGAGCTGTTTTTT
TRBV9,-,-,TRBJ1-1,CASSRKRVPVTEAFF,TGTGCCAGCAGTCGCAAGAGGGTCCCAGTCACTGAAGCTTTCTTT
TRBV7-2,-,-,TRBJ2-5,CASSLDSGGWETQYF,TGTGCCAGCAGCTTAGATTCAGGGGGGTGGGAGACCCAGTACTTC
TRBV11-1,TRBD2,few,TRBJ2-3,CASSPVGRGSNTQYF,TGTGCCAGCAGCCCCGTGGGGCGGGGGAGCAATACGCAGTATTTT
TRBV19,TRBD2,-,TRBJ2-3,CASSPLVGTRALTDTQYF,TGTGCCAGTAGTCCTCTGGTCGGGACTAGGGCCCTCACAGATACGCAGTATTTT
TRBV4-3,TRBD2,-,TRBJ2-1,CASSQLAGPYNEQFF,TGCGCCAGCAGCCAACTAGCGGGACCCTACAATGAGCAGTTCTTC
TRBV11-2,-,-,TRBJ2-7,CASSLTPRDFLIEQYF,TGTGCCAGCAGCTTAACCCCCCGGGACTTTCTCATCGAGCAGTACTTC
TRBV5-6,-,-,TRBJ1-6,CASSLVGGKGPGSPLHF,TGTGCCAGCAGCTTGGTAGGGGGTAAGGGACCCGGGTCACCCCTCCACTTT
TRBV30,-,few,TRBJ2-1,CAWSPGASQQFF,TGTGCCTGGAGCCCAGGGGCGTCACAGCAGTTCTTC
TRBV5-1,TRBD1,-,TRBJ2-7,CASSSPPGQGAWEQYF,TGCGCCAGCAGCTCCCCCCCGGGACAGGGGGCGTGGGAGCAGTACTTC
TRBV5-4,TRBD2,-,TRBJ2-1,CASSLALAGGENEQFF,TGTGCCAGCAGCTTGGCGTTAGCGGGGGGCGAGAATGAGCAGTTCTTC
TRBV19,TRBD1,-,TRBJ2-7,CASSKRQGRYEQYF,TGTGCCAGTAGTAAAAGACAGGGGCGGTACGAGCAGTACTTC
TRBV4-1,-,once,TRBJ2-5,CASSETPQTYQETQYF,TGCGCCAGCTCCGAGACGCCACAGACGTACCAAGAGACCCAGTACTTC
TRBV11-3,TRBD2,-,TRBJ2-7,CASSLGIEGTSEYSYEQYF,TGTGCCAGCAGCTTAGGGATTGAGGGGACTAGCGAATACTCCTACGAGCAGTACTTC
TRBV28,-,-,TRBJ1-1,CASSRGGSNTEAFF,TGTGCCAGCAGTCGCGGGGGTTCAAACACTGAAGCTTTCTTT
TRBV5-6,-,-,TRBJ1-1,CASSLLLRDTSNTEAFF,TGTGCCAGCAGCTTGCTTCTCCGGGACACAAGTAACACTGAAGCTTTCTTT
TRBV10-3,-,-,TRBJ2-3,CAISESVRGDTQYF,TGTGCCATCAGTGAGTCTGTTAGGGGAGATACGCAGTATTTT
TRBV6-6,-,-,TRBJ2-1,CASSYSQTGNNEQFF,TGTGCCAGCAGTTACTCTCAGACAGGCAACAATGAGCAGTTCTTC
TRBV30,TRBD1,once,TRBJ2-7,CAWRGQGQGYEQYF,TGTGCCTGGAGAGGACAGGGCCAAGGCTACGAGCAGTACTTC
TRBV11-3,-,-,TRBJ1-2,CASSSPSGVGYTF,TGTGCCAGCAGCTCTCCTTCAGGGGTTGGCTACACCTTC
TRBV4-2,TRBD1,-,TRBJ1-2,CASSQGPGGGYTF,TGTGCCAGCAGCCAAGGGCCAGGGGGTGGCTACACCTTC
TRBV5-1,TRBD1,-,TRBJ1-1,CASSLRSVRDSRNTEAFF,TGCGCCAGCAGCTTGCGCAGCGTCCGGGACAGCAGGAACACTGAAGCTTTCTTT
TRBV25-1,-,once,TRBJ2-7,CASSPPQGSYEQYF,TGTGCCAGCAGTCCGCCTCAGGGTTCCTACGAGCAGTACTTC
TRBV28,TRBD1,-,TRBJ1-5,CASSLGGTGTQPQHF,TGTGCCAGCAGCCTCGGGGGGACAGGGACTCAGCCCCAGCATTTT
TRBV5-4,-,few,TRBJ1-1,CASSQLQGEGTEAFF,TGTGCCAGCAGCCAATTACAGGGAGAGGGCACTGAAGCTTTCTTT
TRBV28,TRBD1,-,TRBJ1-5,CASSQGQGLGPQHF,TGTGCCAGCAGCCAGGGACAGGGCTTAGGGCCCCAGCATTTT
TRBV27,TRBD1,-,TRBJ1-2,CASSPRTGPDYGYTF,TGTGCCAGCAGTCCCAGGACAGGGCCGGACTATGGCTACACCTTC
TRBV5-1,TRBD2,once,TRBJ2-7,CASSLVAGVEEQYF,TGCGCCAGCAGCTTGGTGGCGGGAGTCGAAGAGCAGTACTTC
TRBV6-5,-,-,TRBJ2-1,CASSYRRGPYNEQFF,TGTGCCAGCAGTTACAGGAGGGGCCCCTACAATGAGCAGTTCTTC
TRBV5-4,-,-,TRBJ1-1,CASSGGNTEAFF,TGTGCCAGCAGCGGCGGGAACACTGAAGCTTTCTTT
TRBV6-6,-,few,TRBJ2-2,CASSYRIGGLAGELFF,TGTGCCAGCAGTTACCGAATAGGAGGGTTGGCCGGGGAGCTGTTTTTT
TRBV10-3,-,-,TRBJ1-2,CAISREMESGVGYTF,TGTGCCATCAGCCGAGAAATGGAGTCGGGGGTAGGCTACACCTTC
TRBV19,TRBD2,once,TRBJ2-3,CASSMPSGSADTQYF,TGTGCCAGTAGTATGCCTAGCGGGAGTGCGGATACGCAGTATTTT
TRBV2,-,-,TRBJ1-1,CASSEGAGVKAFF,TGTGCCAGCAGTGAAGGGGCAGGGGTCAAAGCTTTCTTT
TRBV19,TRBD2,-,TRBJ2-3,CASSILTSGYLGTDTQYF,TGTGCCAGTAGTATATTGACTAGCGGGTATCTGGGGACAGATACGCAGTATTTT
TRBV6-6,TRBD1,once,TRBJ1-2,CASSSVQGARNYGYTF,TGTGCCAGCAGTTCAGTTCAGGGGGCCAGAAACTATGGCTACACCTTC
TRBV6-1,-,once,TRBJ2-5,CASSPHGVFRETQYF,TGTGCCAGCTCCCCCCACGGGGTTTTTCGAGAGACCCAGTACTTC
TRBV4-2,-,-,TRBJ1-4,CASSQSNSLREKLFF,TGTGCCAGCAGCCAAAGCAACAGCCTTAGGGAAAAACTGTTTTTT
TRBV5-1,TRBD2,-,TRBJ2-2,CASGTSDTGELFF,TGCGCCAGTGGGACTAGTGACACCGGGGAGCTGTTTTTT
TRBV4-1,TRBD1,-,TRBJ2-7,CASGTVYEQYF,TGCGCCAGTGGGACAGTCTACGAGCAGTACTTC
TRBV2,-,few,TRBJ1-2,CASYLTGFYGYTF,TGTGCCAGCTACCTGACGGGATTCTATGGCTACACCTTC
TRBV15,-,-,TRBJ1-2,CATSSEQGFYGYTF,TGTGCCACCAGCAGTGAACAGGGTTTTTATGGCTACACCTTC
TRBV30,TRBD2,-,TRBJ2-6,CAWSKGGVGANVLTF,TGTGCCTGGAGTAAGGGAGGGGTTGGGGCCAACGTCCTGACTTTC
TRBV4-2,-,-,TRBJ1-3,CASSHPGVALPGNTIYF,TGTGCCAGCAGCCATCCCGGGGTGGCCTTACCTGGAAACACCATATATTTT
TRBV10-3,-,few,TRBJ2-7,CAISESARGYEQYF,TGTGCCATCAGTGAGTCGGCTCGGGGCTACGAGCAGTACTTC